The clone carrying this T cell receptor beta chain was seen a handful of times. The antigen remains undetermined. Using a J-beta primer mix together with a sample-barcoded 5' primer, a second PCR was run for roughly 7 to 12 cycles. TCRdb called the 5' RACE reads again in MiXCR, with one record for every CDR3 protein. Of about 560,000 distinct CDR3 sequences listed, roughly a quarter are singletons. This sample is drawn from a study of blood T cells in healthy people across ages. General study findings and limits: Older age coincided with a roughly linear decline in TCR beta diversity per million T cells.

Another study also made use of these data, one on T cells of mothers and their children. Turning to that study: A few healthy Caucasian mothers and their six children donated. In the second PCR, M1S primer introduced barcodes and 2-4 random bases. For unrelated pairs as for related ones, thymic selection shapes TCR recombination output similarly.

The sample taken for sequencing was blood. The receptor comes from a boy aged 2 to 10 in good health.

The CDR3 protein is CASSLGQGHAYEQYF. CDR3 bases: TGTGCCAGCAGCCTAGGGCAGGGACATGCCTACGAGCAGTACTTC. The chain recombines TRBV14 with TRBJ2-5; TRBD1 is a possible D gene (6 bases). The DNA end lines up better with TRBJ2-7; the J call may be wrong. There are 15 residues in the CDR3. The germline CDR1 and CDR2 sequences are SGHDN and FVKESK.